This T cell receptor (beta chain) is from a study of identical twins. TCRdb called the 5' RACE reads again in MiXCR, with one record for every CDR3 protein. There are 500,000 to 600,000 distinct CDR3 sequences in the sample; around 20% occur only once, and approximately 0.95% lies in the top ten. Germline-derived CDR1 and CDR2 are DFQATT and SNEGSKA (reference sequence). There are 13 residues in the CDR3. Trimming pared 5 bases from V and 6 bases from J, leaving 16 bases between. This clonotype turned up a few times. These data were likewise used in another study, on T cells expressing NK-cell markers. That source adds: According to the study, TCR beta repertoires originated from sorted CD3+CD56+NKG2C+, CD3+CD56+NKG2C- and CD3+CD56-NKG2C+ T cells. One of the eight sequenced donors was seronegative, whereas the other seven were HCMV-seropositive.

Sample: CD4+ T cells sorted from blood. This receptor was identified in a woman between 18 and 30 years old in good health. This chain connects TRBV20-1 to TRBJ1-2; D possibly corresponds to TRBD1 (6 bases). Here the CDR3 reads CSAGGFQGHGYTF. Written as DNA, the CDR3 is TGCAGTGCTGGAGGTTTTCAGGGGCATGGCTACACCTTC.